This T cell receptor beta chain was sequenced for a study of response to subunit inactivated influenza vaccine. MiXCR, applied by TCRdb to the RT-PCR reads, yields one record per CDR3 protein. The sample includes about 570,000 distinct CDR3 sequences, about 11% of them seen just once. The CDR3 has 17 amino acids. From germline, CDR1 is SGDLS and CDR2 YYNGEE. Trimming took 0 bases from V and 1 from J; bases not matched to a gene: 6. These sequences were also reported in another study, on T cells expressing NK-cell markers. That source reports: 5'RACE template switching built TCR beta cDNA with unique molecular identifiers. The TCR beta repertoires were obtained from sorted CD3+CD56+NKG2C+, CD3+CD56+NKG2C- and CD3+CD56-NKG2C+ T cells. Restricting sorting to alpha-beta TCR T cells was achieved in several experiments by an anti-gamma-delta TCR antibody. These clonotypes, the leaders elsewhere, also led the CD3+CD56-NKG2C+ fraction in a few donors.

The TCR comes from a man aged 50 to 60 who received an inactivated influenza vaccine. The chain employs TRBV9 and TRBJ2-1; 8 nucleotides match TRBD2. Sequenced material: PBMCs from blood, taken on the day of vaccination. The CDR3 DNA follows: TGTGCCAGCAGCGTAGTTGCGGGAGGAACTTCCTACAATGAGCAGTTCTTC. Translation gives CASSVVAGGTSYNEQFF.